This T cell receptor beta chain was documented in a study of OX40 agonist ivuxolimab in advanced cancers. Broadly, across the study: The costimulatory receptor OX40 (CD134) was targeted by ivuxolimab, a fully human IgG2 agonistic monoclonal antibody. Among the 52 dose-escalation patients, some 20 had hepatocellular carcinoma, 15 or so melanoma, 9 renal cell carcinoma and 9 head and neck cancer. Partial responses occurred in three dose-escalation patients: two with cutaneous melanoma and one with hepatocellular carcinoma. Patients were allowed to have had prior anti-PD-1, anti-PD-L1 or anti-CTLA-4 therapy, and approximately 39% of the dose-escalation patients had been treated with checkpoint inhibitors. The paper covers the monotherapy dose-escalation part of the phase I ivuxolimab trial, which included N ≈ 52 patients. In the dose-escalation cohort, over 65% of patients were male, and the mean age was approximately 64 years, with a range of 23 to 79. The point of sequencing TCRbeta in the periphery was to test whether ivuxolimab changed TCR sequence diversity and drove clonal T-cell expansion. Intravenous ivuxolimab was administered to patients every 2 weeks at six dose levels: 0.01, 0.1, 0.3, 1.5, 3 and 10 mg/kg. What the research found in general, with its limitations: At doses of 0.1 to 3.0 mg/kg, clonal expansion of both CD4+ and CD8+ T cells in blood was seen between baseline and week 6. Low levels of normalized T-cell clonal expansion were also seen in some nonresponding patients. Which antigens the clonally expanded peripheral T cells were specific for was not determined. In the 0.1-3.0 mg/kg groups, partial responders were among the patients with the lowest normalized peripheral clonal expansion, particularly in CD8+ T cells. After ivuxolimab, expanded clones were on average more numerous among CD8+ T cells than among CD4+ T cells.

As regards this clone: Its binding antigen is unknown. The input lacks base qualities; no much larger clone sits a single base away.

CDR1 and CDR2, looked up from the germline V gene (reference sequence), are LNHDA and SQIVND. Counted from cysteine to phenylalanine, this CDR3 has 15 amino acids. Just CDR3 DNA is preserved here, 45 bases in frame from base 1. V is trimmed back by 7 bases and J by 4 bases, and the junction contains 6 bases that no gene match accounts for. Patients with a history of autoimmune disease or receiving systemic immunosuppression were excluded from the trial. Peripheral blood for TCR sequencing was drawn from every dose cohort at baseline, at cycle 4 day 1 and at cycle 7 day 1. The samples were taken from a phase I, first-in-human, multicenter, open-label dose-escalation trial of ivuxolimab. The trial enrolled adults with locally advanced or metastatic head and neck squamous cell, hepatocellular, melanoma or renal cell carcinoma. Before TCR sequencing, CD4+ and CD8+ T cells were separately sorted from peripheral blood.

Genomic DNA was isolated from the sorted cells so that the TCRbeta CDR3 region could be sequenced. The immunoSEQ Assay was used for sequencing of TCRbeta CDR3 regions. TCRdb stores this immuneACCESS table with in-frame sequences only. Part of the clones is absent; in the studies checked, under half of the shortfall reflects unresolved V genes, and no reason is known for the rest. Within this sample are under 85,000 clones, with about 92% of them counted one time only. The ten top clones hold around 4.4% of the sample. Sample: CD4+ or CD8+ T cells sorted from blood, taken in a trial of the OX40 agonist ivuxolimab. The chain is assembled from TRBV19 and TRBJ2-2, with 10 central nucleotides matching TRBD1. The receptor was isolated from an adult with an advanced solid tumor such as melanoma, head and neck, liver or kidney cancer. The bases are TGTGCCAGTACCCGGACAGGGGGGAGCACCGGGGAGCTGTTTTTT. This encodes CASTRTGGSTGELFF.